Each of the 31 T cell receptor beta chains below was sequenced from the same sample in a study of OX40 agonist ivuxolimab in advanced cancers. Data came from immunoSEQ multiplex PCR; TCRdb stores just in-frame clones and leaves some out. The table lists 70,000 to 80,000 clones, 85% to 90% of them singletons, with 0.8% to 0.9% in the top ten. Sequenced here: CD4+ or CD8+ T cells sorted from blood, sampled in a trial of the OX40 agonist ivuxolimab. The receptor set was obtained from an adult with an advanced solid tumor such as melanoma, head and neck, liver or kidney cancer.

The J gene is TRBJ1-2, the V gene TRBV5-4; tentatively, D is TRBD1 (6 bases). CDR3 length: 15 amino acids. V dropped 4 bases and J dropped 2 bases, with 15 bases sitting between them. Germline V gene sequence: CDR1 SGHNT, CDR2 YYREEE (reference sequence). In DNA form, the CDR3 reads TGTGCCAGCAGCGGGGGAGGGGGAAGGAACTATGGCTACACCTTC. Amino acid sequence: CASSGGGGRNYGYTF. Full variable domain (missing parts from reference TRBV5-4 and TRBJ1-2): ETGVTQSPTHLIKTRGQQVTLRCSSQSGHNTVSWYQQALGQGPQFIFQYYREEENGRGNFPPRFSGLQFPNYSSELNVNALELDDSALYLCASSGGGGRNYGYTFGSGTRLTVV.

This clone has only one observation. This sequence joins TRBV2 and TRBJ2-2; unclear D gene. Per the germline V gene, CDR1 is SNHLY and CDR2 is FYNNEI. This CDR3 has 14 amino acids. V was clipped by 2 bases and J by 4 bases, with 8 bases between them. Written as DNA, the CDR3 is TGTGCCAGCAGTGAACTCCCTGGCACCGGGGAGCTGTTTTTT. Its protein is CASSELPGTGELFF.

The chain uses TRBV5-4 and TRBJ1-1; D is unclear. Germline CDR1 SGHNT, CDR2 YYREEE (reference sequence). Trimming stripped 3 bases from V and 0 bases from J, with 9 bases between. The CDR3 is 14 amino acids. CDR3 bases: TGTGCCAGCAGCTCTGGGGTAATGAACACTGAAGCTTTCTTT. This encodes CASSSGVMNTEAFF.

The V gene is TRBV4-3, the J gene TRBJ2-3; 10 nucleotides agree with TRBD1. Unmatched junction bases numbered 5, after V lost 2 bases and J lost 3 bases. This CDR3 spans 16 amino acids. CDR1 and CDR2 (germline): LGHNA, YSLEER. As DNA, the CDR3 is TGCGCCAGCAGCCAACAGCGGGGACAGGGGACAGATACGCAGTATTTT. Protein sequence: CASSQQRGQGTDTQYF.

The rearrangement links TRBV5-1 to TRBJ2-7; either TRBD1 or TRBD2 may supply D (7 bases each). Germline V gene sequence: CDR1 SGHRS, CDR2 YFSETQ. This CDR3 comprises 16 residues. V lost 3 bases to trimming and J lost 4 bases, with 20 bases between them. Here the CDR3 DNA reads TGCGCCAGCAGCTCGGCGGACAGGCAGGGGGGGTACGAGCAGTACTTC. Translated, it gives CASSSADRQGGYEQYF.

This chain connects TRBV2 to TRBJ1-2; D gene unclear. Deletions cut 7 bases from V and 4 bases from J, with 13 bases between. CDR1 and CDR2 (germline): SNHLY, FYNNEI. This CDR3 has 13 residues. CDR3 loop: CASTSVEGYGYTF. The CDR3 DNA is TGTGCCAGCACTTCCGTAGAAGGCTATGGCTACACCTTC.

The CDR3 nucleotides read TGTGCCTGGACTACCTCCTACGAGCAGTACTTC. This codes for CAWTTSYEQYF. This chain links TRBV30 with TRBJ2-7, with D hard to call. The CDR3 length is 11 residues. With 4 bases removed from V and 0 bases from J, the gap between germline ends came to 4 bases. Germline V gene data show CDR1 as GTSNPN and CDR2 as SVGIG (reference sequence).

This sequence joins TRBV7-3 and TRBJ2-1; no clear D gene. With 8 bases removed from V and 8 bases from J, the gap between germline ends came to 16 bases. CDR3 size: 13 residues. Germline assignment: CDR1 SGHTA and CDR2 FQGTGA. The CDR3 nucleotides are TGTGCCAGCTCGGGTCCGAACAACGATGAGCAGTTCTTC. It codes for CASSGPNNDEQFF.

The chain uses TRBV2 and TRBJ2-6, with no clear D. The germline V gene has CDR1 SNHLY and CDR2 FYNNEI. Between the trimmed V and J ends, which lost 2 bases and 4 bases, there was a span of 12 bases. This CDR3 contains 16 residues. The CDR3 here is CASSERPGSGANVLTF. The CDR3 DNA reads TGTGCCAGCAGTGAACGCCCGGGTTCCGGGGCCAACGTCCTGACTTTC.

The CDR3 nucleotides read TGTGCCAGCAGTTACCGTCAACGGGCCGTTCAGTACTTC. Translating it yields CASSYRQRAVQYF. V and J are TRBV6-5 and TRBJ2-7; D is undetermined. CDR1 and CDR2 (germline): MNHEY, SVGAGI. Between the trimmed V and J ends, which lost 2 bases and 10 bases, there was a span of 15 bases. The CDR3 spans 13 residues.

V gene TRBV6-5 combines with J gene TRBJ2-7; 11 bases map to TRBD1. V shed 5 bases, J shed 3 bases, and the junction held 6 bases outside the gene matches. The V gene's germline CDR1 is MNHEY and CDR2 SVGAGI. CDR3 length: 15 amino acids. CDR3 nucleotide sequence: TGTGCCAGCAGTATAACCGGGACAGGGGGCTACGAGCAGTACTTC. Its protein is CASSITGTGGYEQYF.

The chain is built from TRBV5-1 and TRBJ2-1; D is undetermined. Trimming stripped 7 bases from V and 4 bases from J, with 18 bases between. Per germline, CDR1 SGHRS and CDR2 YFSETQ. This CDR3 is 15 amino acids long. The CDR3 DNA follows: TGCGCCAGCGTTCGGGCCCCCACCATTTACAATGAGCAGTTCTTC. Its protein product is CASVRAPTIYNEQFF.

This clone appeared once. The rearrangement links TRBV18 to TRBJ2-7; 10 nucleotides align to TRBD1. CDR1 KGHSH and CDR2 LQKENI come from the germline V gene. The CDR3 totals 15 residues. The junction had 5 bases not matched to a gene; V was cut back by 4 bases and J by 2 bases. The CDR3 protein is CASSQPGQGTYEQYF. Here the CDR3 DNA reads TGTGCCAGCTCACAACCGGGACAGGGGACCTACGAGCAGTACTTC.

The CDR3 nucleotides are TGTGCCAGCAGCCCTTCAGGAGAGATTACCTACGAGCAGTACTTC. Translated, it gives CASSPSGEITYEQYF. The chain has TRBV11-2 and TRBJ2-7; no firm D call. The CDR3 has 15 residues. Trimming pared 5 bases from V and 2 bases from J, leaving 16 bases between. Germline V gene lookup returns CDR1 SGHAT and CDR2 FQNNGV.

CDR3 DNA sequence: TGCGCCAGCAGCTTGGGCGGGGGCGCCTTCCGGGAGCTGTTTTTT. Translation: CASSLGGGAFRELFF. The chain uses TRBV5-1 and TRBJ2-2, with D maybe TRBD2 (7 bases). Trimming left V 0 bases short and J 9 bases short, with 15 bases between. Germline values: CDR1 SGHRS, CDR2 YFSETQ. There are 15 residues in the CDR3.

For the CDR3, the DNA is TGTGCCAGCAGCTCGCGGGCCGTGAACTATGGCTACACCTTC. It is translated as CASSSRAVNYGYTF. The chain recombines TRBV7-9 with TRBJ1-2, with D hard to call. Germline assignment: CDR1 SEHNR and CDR2 FQNEAQ (reference sequence). V was clipped by 4 bases and J by 2 bases, with 11 bases between them. The CDR3 is 14 amino acids.

The chain is built from TRBV6-1 and TRBJ2-5, with 7 bases fitting TRBD1. V shed 6 bases, J shed 5 bases, and the junction held 6 bases outside the gene matches. The length of the CDR3 is 13 residues. Looked up from germline, CDR1 is MNHNS and CDR2 is SASEGT. The CDR3 loop reads CASRIQGSETQYF. The CDR3 region has the DNA TGTGCCAGCAGGATACAGGGGAGTGAGACCCAGTACTTC.

V usage is TRBV5-1 and J usage is TRBJ2-2, with TRBD2 matching 10 bases. Germline loops: CDR1 SGHRS, CDR2 YFSETQ. V dropped 4 bases and J dropped 13; count of bases not matched to a gene: 10. The CDR3 spans 14 residues. The CDR3 sequence is CASSPGLATGVLFF. The CDR3 bases are TGCGCCAGCAGCCCGGGACTAGCGACGGGCGTGCTGTTTTTT.

The rearrangement joins TRBV5-6 to TRBJ2-1, with 8 bases that match TRBD2. Trimming took 5 bases from V and 10 from J; bases not matched to a gene: 11. Germline V gene sequence: CDR1 SGHDT, CDR2 YYEEEE. The CDR3 runs to 14 residues. The CDR3 is CASRPRGSGMEQFF. DNA for the CDR3: TGTGCCAGCAGACCCCGGGGTAGCGGGATGGAGCAGTTCTTC.

J is TRBJ1-1 and V is TRBV6-6; D is undetermined. The V gene lost 3 bases and the J gene lost 4 bases, with 12 bases spanning the gap. This CDR3 region has 14 residues. CDR1 is MNHNY, CDR2 SVGAGI, per germline (reference sequence). The CDR3 bases are TGTGCCAGCAGTTATCAGGAAACTAGCACTGAAGCTTTCTTT. Encoded protein: CASSYQETSTEAFF.

V and J are TRBV15 and TRBJ1-3; no reliable D call. V was clipped by 1 base and J by 0 bases, with 10 bases between them. The length of the CDR3 is 16 residues. The germline CDR1 and CDR2 sequences are LNHNV and YYDKDF (reference sequence). CDR3 in amino acids: CATSRANVISGNTIYF. Here the CDR3 DNA reads TGTGCCACCAGCAGAGCGAACGTTATCTCTGGAAACACCATATATTTT.

The CDR3 loop is CASSLEGQRNPSGNTIYF. CDR3 bases: TGCGCCAGCAGCTTGGAGGGACAGAGAAACCCCTCTGGAAACACCATATATTTT. The chain joins TRBV5-1 to TRBJ1-3; TRBD1 matches at 7 bases. CDR1 and CDR2 (germline): SGHRS, YFSETQ. This CDR3 contains 18 residues. V lost 0 bases to trimming and J lost 0 bases; unmatched junction nucleotides: 9.

The chain links TRBV18 to TRBJ1-2, with D possibly being TRBD1 (5 bases). The V end lost 3 bases, the J end lost 3 bases, and 11 bases lay between the germline ends. This CDR3 comprises 14 residues. Germline loops: CDR1 KGHSH, CDR2 LQKENI. This CDR3 is CASSPGGGDYGYTF. DNA for the CDR3: TGTGCCAGCTCACCTGGTGGGGGAGACTATGGCTACACCTTC.

V usage is TRBV6-5 and J usage is TRBJ1-1; possibly TRBD1 for D (6 bases). The CDR3 covers 14 residues. V gave up 2 bases and J gave up 10 bases, with 17 bases separating them. In germline, CDR1 is MNHEY, CDR2 SVGAGI. The CDR3, as DNA: TGTGCCAGCAGTTACGGGGGCTTTGTGATCGGAGCTTTCTTT. Its translation is CASSYGGFVIGAFF.

As concerns this clone: Sequence at one end of the junction differs from germline and may be a read error. The J gene is TRBJ2-3, the V gene TRBV5-1; 10 bases fit TRBD2. There are 16 residues in the CDR3. Germline V gene sequence: CDR1 SGHRS, CDR2 YFSETQ. CDR3 in amino acids: CASRLGASGSIDTQYF. The CDR3, as DNA: TGCGCCAGCAGGTTGGGGGCTAGCGGGAGTATAGATACGCAGTATTTT.

The chain links TRBV6-5 to TRBJ2-7; 9 bases agree with TRBD2. J was trimmed by 2 bases and V by 10 bases; bases with no gene match: 12. Germline CDR1 reads MNHEY; CDR2 reads SVGAGI. The CDR3 totals 15 residues. The CDR3 coding sequence is TGTGCCACCAGAGTGGGGGCTAGCGGGGCCTACGAGCAGTACTTC. Protein: CATRVGASGAYEQYF.

The chain uses TRBV29-1 and TRBJ1-2; D perhaps matches TRBD1 (5 bases). The CDR3 runs 17 residues. V was clipped by 3 bases and J by 4 bases, with 24 bases between them. In germline, CDR1 is SQVTM, CDR2 ANQGSEA. CDR3 residues: CSVDDIRLSGYAYGYTF. For the CDR3, the DNA is TGCAGCGTTGACGACATTCGCCTTTCAGGGTATGCCTATGGCTACACCTTC.

The V gene is TRBV7-9, the J gene TRBJ2-1, with 9 bases fitting TRBD2. This CDR3 comprises 15 residues. V shed 4 bases, J shed 6 bases, and the junction held 7 bases outside the gene matches. Germline V gives CDR1 SEHNR, CDR2 FQNEAQ (reference sequence). The CDR3 coding sequence is TGTGCCAGCAGCTCCCACGGACTAGCGCCCAATGAGCAGTTCTTC. Translating gives CASSSHGLAPNEQFF.

Concerning this clone itself: This CDR3 is also generated by other DNA sequences in the sample. The V and J genes are TRBV18 and TRBJ2-5, with D uncertain. CDR1 is KGHSH and CDR2 is LQKENI in the germline V gene. Trimming pared 7 bases from V and 4 bases from J, leaving 19 bases between. This CDR3 has 15 amino acids. CDR3 coding DNA: TGTGCCAGCTTTCTAACGGCCTCGAGTGGAGAGACCCAGTACTTC. Its protein is CASFLTASSGETQYF.

V gene TRBV19 combines with J gene TRBJ2-1; 11 positions agree with TRBD1. CDR3 length: 15 amino acids. Germline V gene lookup returns CDR1 LNHDA and CDR2 SQIVND (reference sequence). Trimming cost V 5 bases and J 6 bases; bases outside gene matches: 6. The DNA of the CDR3 is TGTGCCAGTAGTGACACCGGGACAGGGGGCAATGAGCAGTTCTTC. Its protein product is CASSDTGTGGNEQFF.

The chain carries TRBV27 and TRBJ1-2; the D is unclear. Germline CDR1 reads MNHEY; CDR2 reads SMNVEV (reference sequence). V lost 2 bases and J lost 4, with 11 bases in between. The CDR3 extends over 14 amino acids. The CDR3 loop reads CASSLREGGYGYTF. Written as DNA, the CDR3 is TGTGCCAGCAGTTTAAGGGAGGGTGGCTATGGCTACACCTTC.